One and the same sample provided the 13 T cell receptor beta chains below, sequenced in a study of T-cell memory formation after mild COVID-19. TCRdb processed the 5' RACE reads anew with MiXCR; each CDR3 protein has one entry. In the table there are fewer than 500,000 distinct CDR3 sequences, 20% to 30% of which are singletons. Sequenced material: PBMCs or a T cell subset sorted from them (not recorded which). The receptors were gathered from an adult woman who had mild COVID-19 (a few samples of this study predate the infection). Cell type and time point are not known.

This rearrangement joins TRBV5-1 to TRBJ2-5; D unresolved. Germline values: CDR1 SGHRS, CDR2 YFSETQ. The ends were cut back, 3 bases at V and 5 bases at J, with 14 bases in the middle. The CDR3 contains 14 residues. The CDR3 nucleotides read TGCGCCAGCAGCTCGGACCCATGGGTGGAGACCCAGTACTTC. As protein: CASSSDPWVETQYF.

Written as DNA, the CDR3 is TGTGCCACCAGCAGAGATCTCCAGGGGGGCAATCAGCCCCAGCATTTT. This translates into CATSRDLQGGNQPQHF. V and J are TRBV15 and TRBJ1-5; 7 bases align to TRBD1. V shed 0 bases and J 2 bases; nucleotides not matched to a gene: 4. The CDR3 has 16 residues. Germline V gene sequence: CDR1 LNHNV, CDR2 YYDKDF (reference sequence).

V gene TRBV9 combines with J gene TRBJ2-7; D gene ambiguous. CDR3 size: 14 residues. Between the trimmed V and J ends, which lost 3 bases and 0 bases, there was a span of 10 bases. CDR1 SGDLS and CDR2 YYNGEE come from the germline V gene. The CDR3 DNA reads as TGTGCCAGCAGCGAAGACCTTGGCTCCTACGAGCAGTACTTC. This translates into CASSEDLGSYEQYF.

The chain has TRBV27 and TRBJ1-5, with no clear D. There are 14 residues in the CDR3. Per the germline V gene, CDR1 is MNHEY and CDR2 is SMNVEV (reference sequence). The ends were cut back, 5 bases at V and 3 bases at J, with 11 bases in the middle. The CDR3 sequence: CASSLGMYNQPQHF. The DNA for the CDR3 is TGTGCCAGCAGTCTCGGGATGTACAATCAGCCCCAGCATTTT.

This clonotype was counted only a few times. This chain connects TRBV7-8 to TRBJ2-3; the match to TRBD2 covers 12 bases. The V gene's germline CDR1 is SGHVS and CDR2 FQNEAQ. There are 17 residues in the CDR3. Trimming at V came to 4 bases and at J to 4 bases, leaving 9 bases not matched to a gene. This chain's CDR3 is CASSSHQLAGGSDTQYF. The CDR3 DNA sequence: TGTGCCAGCAGCTCCCACCAACTAGCGGGAGGCTCAGATACGCAGTATTTT.

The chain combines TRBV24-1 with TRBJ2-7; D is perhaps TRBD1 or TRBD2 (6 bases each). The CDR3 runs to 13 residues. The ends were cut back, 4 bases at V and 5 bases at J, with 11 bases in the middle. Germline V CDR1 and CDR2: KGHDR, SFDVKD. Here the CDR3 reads CATSEGGTNEQYF. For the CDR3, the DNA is TGTGCCACCAGTGAGGGCGGGACAAACGAGCAGTACTTC.

The CDR3 bases are TGTGCCAGCAGCTACGCACAGGGGGTCGTGGGGGTGAACACTGAAGCTTTCTTT. It yields the protein CASSYAQGVVGVNTEAFF. The rearrangement links TRBV12-3 or TRBV12-4 to TRBJ1-1; 8 bases map to TRBD1. CDR3 length: 18 residues. Unmatched junction bases numbered 15, after V lost 6 bases and J lost 0 bases.

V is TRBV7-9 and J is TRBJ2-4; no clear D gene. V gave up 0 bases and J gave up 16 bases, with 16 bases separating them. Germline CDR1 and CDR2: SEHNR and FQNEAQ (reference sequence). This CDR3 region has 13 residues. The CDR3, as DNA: TGTGCCAGCAGCTTAGCAATGGTTTCGTCCCCATACTTC. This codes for CASSLAMVSSPYF.

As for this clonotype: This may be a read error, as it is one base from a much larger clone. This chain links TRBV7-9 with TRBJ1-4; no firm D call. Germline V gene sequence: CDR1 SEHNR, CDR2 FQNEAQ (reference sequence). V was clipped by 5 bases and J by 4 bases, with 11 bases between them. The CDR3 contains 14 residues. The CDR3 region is CASSHPHSNEKLFF. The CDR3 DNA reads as TGTGCCAGCAGCCACCCCCACAGTAATGAAAAACTGTTTTTT. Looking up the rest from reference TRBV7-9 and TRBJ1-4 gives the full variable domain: DTGVSQNPRHKITKRGQNVTFRCDPISEHNRLYWYRQTLGQGPEFLTYFQNEAQLEKSRLLSDRFSAERPKGSFSTLEIQRTEQGDSAMYLCASSHPHSNEKLFFGSGTQLSVL.

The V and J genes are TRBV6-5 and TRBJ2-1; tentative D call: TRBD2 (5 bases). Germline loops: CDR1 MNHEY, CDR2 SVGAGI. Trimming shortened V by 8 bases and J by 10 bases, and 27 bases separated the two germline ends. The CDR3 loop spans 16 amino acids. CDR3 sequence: CASSREAATGIREQFF. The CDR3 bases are TGTGCCAGCTCCCGGGAAGCGGCCACCGGGATAAGAGAGCAGTTCTTC.

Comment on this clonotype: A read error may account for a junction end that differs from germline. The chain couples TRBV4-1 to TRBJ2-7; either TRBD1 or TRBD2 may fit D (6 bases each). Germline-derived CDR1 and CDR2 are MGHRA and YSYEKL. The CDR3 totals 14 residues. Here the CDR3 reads CASSQVGGSHEQYF. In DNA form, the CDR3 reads TGCGCCAGCAGCCAAGTGGGGGGCTCCCACGAGCAGTACTTC.

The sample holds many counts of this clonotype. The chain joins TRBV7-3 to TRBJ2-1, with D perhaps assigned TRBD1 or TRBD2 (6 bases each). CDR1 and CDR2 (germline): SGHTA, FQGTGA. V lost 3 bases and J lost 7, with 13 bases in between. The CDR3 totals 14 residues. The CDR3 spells CASSLGGGGNEQFF. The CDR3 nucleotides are TGTGCCAGCAGCTTGGGGGGCGGAGGTAATGAGCAGTTCTTC.

In DNA form, the CDR3 reads TGTGCCAGCAGTTACAGGACTTCAAATTCACCCCTCCACTTT. Protein sequence: CASSYRTSNSPLHF. The chain is built from TRBV6-6 and TRBJ1-6; no definite D call. CDR1 is MNHNY and CDR2 is SVGAGI in the germline V gene (reference sequence). V lost 2 bases to trimming and J lost 7 bases, with 9 bases between them. CDR3 size: 14 residues.